This TCR beta chain appears in the sequencing data of a study of blood T cell repertoires in COVID-19. CDR1 is MNHEY and CDR2 is SVGEGT in the germline V gene. The ends lost 4 bases at V and 0 bases at J; junction bases unmatched: 9. The CDR3 loop spans 18 amino acids. This clone has just one count. In the source study's methods: Scientists estimated how many nucleated cells there were by amplifying reference gene primers. Here immunoSEQ multiplex PCR was the method, and the copy in TCRdb shows in-frame clones only, minus some. V, J and clone size are taken as reported in that table, and D and trimming were inferred from the DNA itself. The table lists under 200,000 clones, approximately 85% of them singletons, with around 10% in the top ten.

The receptor comes from a woman aged 80 or over with acute or convalescent COVID-19. Specimen: peripheral blood. The chain carries TRBV6-2 or TRBV6-3 and TRBJ2-3, with 11 bases matching TRBD2. In DNA form, the CDR3 reads TGTGCCAGCAGTTTTTTAGCGGGAGGGCCAGAAAGCACAGATACGCAGTATTTT. It translates to CASSFLAGGPESTDTQYF.